This T cell receptor (beta chain) derives from a study of T cells in Graves' hyperthyroidism and ophthalmopathy. Study observations and caveats: Appearing also in blood were most of the thyroid clonotypes expanded above 0.001. Ophthalmopathy got predicted by the model a median roughly 6.1 months before its onset.

Researchers amplified the TCR beta CDR3 regions from RNA transcripts. With the HTBI primer set, the TCR CDR3 went through a first round of RT-PCR. TCRdb fed the multiplex PCR reads into MiXCR, producing one record per CDR3 protein. This repertoire shows 690,000 or so distinct CDR3 sequences, about 17% found once; its top ten account for around 15%. On this clonotype: The antigen is not known.

The CDR3 consists of 12 residues. V was pared by 6 bases and J by 4 bases, with 10 bases between. Germline V gene sequence: CDR1 MNHNS, CDR2 SASEGT. Recently diagnosed hyperthyroidism of less than 2 months' duration affected patients aged 18 to 65. Patients were excluded for uncontrolled infection, other autoimmune disease, pregnancy or lactation. The TCR comes from a woman aged 45-59 years with Graves' hyperthyroidism that later progressed to Graves' ophthalmopathy. The sequenced material came from blood. The J gene is TRBJ2-7, the V gene TRBV6-1; D is possibly TRBD1 (6 bases). The CDR3 region has the DNA TGTGCCAGCAGGGCGGACAGATACGAGCAGTACTTC. Amino acid sequence: CASRADRYEQYF.